The 32 T cell receptor beta chains given below trace back to one sample, sequenced in a study of shared clonotypes between healthy human individuals. Naive CD8 populations comprised CD45RO-negative cells positively selected for CCR7, excluding terminally differentiated effector memory CD45RA+ cells. Method: immunoSEQ multiplex PCR; TCRdb's copy keeps in-frame clones and lacks some. The table lists around 2,000,000 clones, 90% to 95% of them singletons. The sequencing sample was made of naive CD8+ T cells from PBMCs. These receptors all stem from a man younger than 35 in good health. Some clones in this sample may be carry-over from other donors' samples.

The genes are TRBV27 and TRBJ2-1; D assignment may be TRBD1 or TRBD2 (6 bases each). V shed 7 bases and J shed 2 bases, with 18 bases lying between them. Germline V gene sequence: CDR1 MNHEY, CDR2 SMNVEV (reference sequence). This CDR3 is 16 amino acids long. CDR3 residues: CASNEGGFSTYNEQFF. Written as DNA, the CDR3 is TGTGCCAGCAATGAGGGGGGCTTTAGTACCTACAATGAGCAGTTCTTC.

This chain connects TRBV29-1 to TRBJ1-2, with D hard to call. Trimming took 5 bases from V and 8 from J, leaving 6 bases between them. The CDR3 spans 9 residues. From germline, CDR1 is SQVTM and CDR2 ANQGSEA. CDR3 bases: TGCAGCGTTCCGCCCGGCTACACCTTC. Its protein product is CSVPPGYTF. Supplemented by reference TRBV29-1 and TRBJ1-2, the full variable domain reads SAVISQKPSRDICQRGTSLTIQCQVDSQVTMMFWYRQQPGQSLTLIATANQGSEATYESGFVIDKFPISRPNLTFSTLTVSNMSPEDSSIYLCSVPPGYTFGSGTRLTVV.

Concerning this clone: Other DNA sequences in this sample translate to the same CDR3. The chain is built from TRBV27 and TRBJ1-1; 7 bases align to TRBD1. This CDR3 has 14 amino acids. Germline values: CDR1 MNHEY, CDR2 SMNVEV (reference sequence). Unmatched junction bases numbered 4, after V lost 6 bases and J lost 0 bases. The CDR3 DNA is TGTGCCAGCAGCCGACAGGGATTGAACACTGAAGCTTTCTTT. It yields the protein CASSRQGLNTEAFF.

This rearrangement joins TRBV7-2 to TRBJ2-2; TRBD2 is a possible D gene (6 bases). V was clipped by 5 bases and J by 8 bases, with 15 bases between them. The germline CDR1 and CDR2 sequences are SGHTA and FQGNSA. The CDR3 is 14 residues long. CDR3 sequence (DNA): TGTGCCAGCAGCAACATCGGGGGTGAGGGGGAGCTGTTTTTT. This translates into CASSNIGGEGELFF.

This chain uses TRBV10-3 with TRBJ2-7, with D uncertain. The CDR3 is made up of 13 amino acids. Trimming pared 6 bases from V and 2 bases from J, leaving 11 bases between. Per germline, CDR1 ENHRY and CDR2 SYGVKD. The DNA of the CDR3 is TGTGCCATCAGGGATGCTGCAACCTACGAGCAGTACTTC. This encodes CAIRDAATYEQYF.

V is TRBV7-9 and J is TRBJ1-2; a weak D match, TRBD1 (5 bases). CDR1 SEHNR and CDR2 FQNEAQ come from the germline V gene (reference sequence). Trimming took 4 bases from V and 4 from J, leaving 16 bases between them. CDR3 size: 15 residues. This chain's CDR3 is CASSSRDARVYGYTF. CDR3 nucleotide sequence: TGTGCCAGCAGCTCAAGAGACGCCAGGGTCTATGGCTACACCTTC. The variable domain in full, completed from reference TRBV7-9 and TRBJ1-2, reads DTGVSQNPRHKITKRGQNVTFRCDPISEHNRLYWYRQTLGQGPEFLTYFQNEAQLEKSRLLSDRFSAERPKGSFSTLEIQRTEQGDSAMYLCASSSRDARVYGYTFGSGTRLTVV.

J is TRBJ2-7 and V is TRBV9; D is unclear. CDR1 is SGDLS and CDR2 is YYNGEE in the germline V gene. The CDR3 is 15 amino acids. V was pared by 3 bases and J by 3 bases, with 16 bases between. The CDR3 DNA is TGTGCCAGCAGCGCAGGACCTGGAATAAGCTACGAGCAGTACTTC. Its protein is CASSAGPGISYEQYF.

The rearrangement joins TRBV9 to TRBJ2-1; possible D gene TRBD1, 5 bases. This CDR3 region has 16 residues. Germline CDR1 is SGDLS and CDR2 is YYNGEE. V was cut by 3 bases and J by 6 bases, with 19 bases left in between. The CDR3 spells CASSAVYRTPSNEQFF. As DNA, the CDR3 is TGTGCCAGCAGCGCCGTATACCGGACACCCTCCAATGAGCAGTTCTTC.

The chain combines TRBV5-1 with TRBJ2-7, with TRBD1 identical over 7 bases. Germline V gives CDR1 SGHRS, CDR2 YFSETQ. Unmatched junction bases numbered 4, after V lost 0 bases and J lost 7 bases. There are 13 residues in the CDR3. The CDR3 region has the DNA TGCGCCAGCAGCTTGGTGACAGGGAAAGAGCAGTACTTC. Encoded protein: CASSLVTGKEQYF.

The J gene is TRBJ2-7, the V gene TRBV18; 7 nucleotides match TRBD1. This CDR3 spans 15 amino acids. Germline V lookup: CDR1 KGHSH, CDR2 LQKENI. The V gene end was trimmed by 2 bases and the J gene end by 4 bases; junction bases not matched to a gene: 8. CDR3 region: CASSPYRDSPYEQYF. CDR3 coding DNA: TGTGCCAGCTCACCATACCGGGACAGTCCGTACGAGCAGTACTTC.

The V and J genes are TRBV14 and TRBJ2-7, with 9 bases matching TRBD1. The CDR3 consists of 16 residues. With V trimmed by 3 bases and J by 0 bases, 6 bases remained unmatched. CDR1 SGHDN and CDR2 FVKESK come from the germline V gene. CDR3 in DNA: TGTGCCAGCAGCCAGAGCGGGACAGGGATCTCCTACGAGCAGTACTTC. Translated, it gives CASSQSGTGISYEQYF.

V and J are TRBV7-7 and TRBJ2-5; D is unclear. CDR3 length: 16 residues. Trimming pared 1 base from V and 5 bases from J, leaving 17 bases between. Germline V gene sequence: CDR1 SSHAT, CDR2 FNYEAQ (reference sequence). The CDR3 reads CASSLGYSYPVETQYF. CDR3 bases: TGTGCCAGCAGCTTAGGTTACAGCTACCCCGTGGAGACCCAGTACTTC.

This clone was seen once. The chain carries TRBV27 and TRBJ2-7; 8 nucleotides line up with TRBD1. Per the germline V gene, CDR1 is MNHEY and CDR2 is SMNVEV (reference sequence). The CDR3 runs to 15 residues. With V trimmed by 6 bases and J by 2 bases, 9 bases remained unmatched. The CDR3 DNA sequence: TGTGCCAGCAGCCAAACCGGGACAGGAGCCTACGAGCAGTACTTC. Translating gives CASSQTGTGAYEQYF.

This chain links TRBV7-9 with TRBJ2-5, with a tentative D call TRBD2 (6 bases). The CDR3 has 16 amino acids. Per germline, CDR1 SEHNR and CDR2 FQNEAQ (reference sequence). The V gene lost 5 bases and the J gene lost 7 bases, with 23 bases spanning the gap. The CDR3 spells CASSPPLGRGAVTQYF. CDR3 DNA: TGTGCCAGCAGCCCCCCTCTCGGGAGAGGGGCGGTGACCCAGTACTTC.

V usage is TRBV6-4 and J usage is TRBJ1-2; no clear D. V shed 2 bases and J shed 4 bases, with 14 bases lying between them. The germline V gene encodes CDR1 MRHNA and CDR2 SNTAGT. The CDR3 is 15 residues long. Here the CDR3 DNA reads TGTGCCAGCAGTGACGAGGTCTTCCCCCCCTATGGCTACACCTTC. Protein: CASSDEVFPPYGYTF.

The chain couples TRBV27 to TRBJ2-7; D is uncertain. CDR3 length equals 11 residues. Per germline, CDR1 MNHEY and CDR2 SMNVEV (reference sequence). V dropped 8 bases and J dropped 4 bases, with 9 bases sitting between them. CDR3 in DNA: TGTGCCAGCCATAATGGGTACGAGCAGTACTTC. Its protein product is CASHNGYEQYF.

J is TRBJ2-2 and V is TRBV7-9, with D possibly matching TRBD2 (5 bases). The germline V and J ends were trimmed by 1 base and 3 bases, with 15 bases remaining between them. Germline-derived CDR1 and CDR2 are SEHNR and FQNEAQ (reference sequence). The CDR3 is 17 residues long. CDR3: CASSLERAELYTGELFF. As DNA, the CDR3 is TGTGCCAGCAGCTTAGAGAGGGCGGAGTTATACACCGGGGAGCTGTTTTTT.

The V gene is TRBV7-2, the J gene TRBJ1-2, with 8 bases that match TRBD1. After removal of 7 bases from V and 4 bases from J, the junction contained 11 bases not matched to a gene. The CDR3 spans 15 residues. Germline loops: CDR1 SGHTA, CDR2 FQGNSA. CDR3 DNA sequence: TGTGCCAGCATGCGGACAGGGTATTTAAGCTATGGCTACACCTTC. Amino acid sequence: CASMRTGYLSYGYTF.

This clone was recorded only once. V gene TRBV2 combines with J gene TRBJ2-3, with TRBD2 identical over 9 bases. This CDR3 region has 18 residues. Trimming removed 7 bases from V and 3 bases from J; junction bases left unmatched: 17. CDR1 SNHLY and CDR2 FYNNEI come from the germline V gene. Here the CDR3 DNA reads TGTGCCAGCACCACCACGTCCCTTGGCGGGAGGGCAACAGATACGCAGTATTTT. Protein product: CASTTTSLGGRATDTQYF.

The chain employs TRBV6-1 and TRBJ1-5; a weak D match, TRBD1 (6 bases). Germline V CDR1 and CDR2: MNHNS, SASEGT. Trimming shortened V by 0 bases and J by 0 bases, and 27 bases separated the two germline ends. The CDR3 loop spans 22 amino acids. The CDR3 here is CASSEAHRKGGQGYYSNQPQHF. For the CDR3, the DNA is TGTGCCAGCAGTGAAGCGCATCGAAAGGGTGGGCAGGGGTATTATAGCAATCAGCCCCAGCATTTT.

This chain connects TRBV6-1 to TRBJ1-5; 10 positions agree with TRBD1. Germline loops: CDR1 MNHNS, CDR2 SASEGT. V dropped 0 bases and J dropped 6; count of bases not matched to a gene: 5. The CDR3 is 16 amino acids. As DNA, the CDR3 is TGTGCCAGCAGTGAAGCGATAGGACAGGGGGTTCAGCCCCAGCATTTT. Its translation: CASSEAIGQGVQPQHF.

The table lists this clone with a count of one. V and J are TRBV27 and TRBJ2-5; 13 bases line up with TRBD2. The CDR3 has 18 residues. The V gene's germline CDR1 is MNHEY and CDR2 SMNVEV (reference sequence). V shed 5 bases, J shed 1 base, and the junction held 10 bases outside the gene matches. DNA for the CDR3: TGTGCCAGCAGTGGGACTAGCGGGGCCTTCAGGGGCCAAGAGACCCAGTACTTC. Translation: CASSGTSGAFRGQETQYF.

The chain uses TRBV27 and TRBJ1-2; the D gene is possibly TRBD1 (5 bases). This CDR3 spans 15 amino acids. V lost 5 bases, J lost 4 bases, and 17 bases lay in between. The germline CDR1 and CDR2 sequences are MNHEY and SMNVEV (reference sequence). This CDR3 is CASSPRAGSSYGYTF. As DNA, the CDR3 is TGTGCCAGCAGTCCCCGGGCAGGGAGTAGCTATGGCTACACCTTC.

The genes are TRBV19 and TRBJ1-5, with 7 positions matching TRBD1. Trimming removed 3 bases from V and 4 bases from J; junction bases left unmatched: 6. This CDR3 contains 15 residues. From germline, CDR1 is LNHDA and CDR2 SQIVND (reference sequence). DNA for the CDR3: TGTGCCAGTAGTATCTGGACAGGATCTAATCAGCCCCAGCATTTT. Protein product: CASSIWTGSNQPQHF.

Remarks on this clone: This sample includes further DNA sequences coding for the same CDR3. V gene TRBV15 combines with J gene TRBJ2-3; D unclear. Germline V lookup: CDR1 LNHNV, CDR2 YYDKDF (reference sequence). This CDR3 is built from 13 residues. The V end was cut by 0 bases, the J end by 1 base, with 2 bases between. Here the CDR3 reads CATSRDGTDTQYF. The CDR3 coding sequence is TGTGCCACCAGCAGAGATGGCACAGATACGCAGTATTTT.

The rearrangement links TRBV7-7 to TRBJ2-3, with TRBD2 identical over 9 bases. The germline V gene has CDR1 SSHAT and CDR2 FNYEAQ (reference sequence). V lost 5 bases, J lost 4 bases, and 1 base stayed unmatched. The CDR3 has 13 amino acids. CDR3: CASSAGGADTQYF. CDR3 DNA: TGTGCCAGCAGCGCGGGGGGGGCAGATACGCAGTATTTT.

V gene TRBV6-6 combines with J gene TRBJ1-1; D unclear. The V gene's germline CDR1 is MNHNY and CDR2 SVGAGI (reference sequence). This CDR3 region has 11 residues. V lost 5 bases, J lost 6 bases, and 7 bases lay in between. The DNA of the CDR3 is TGTGCCAGCAGTCCCAGACCTGAAGCTTTCTTT. This translates into CASSPRPEAFF.

V is TRBV19 and J is TRBJ2-7; D is unresolved. This CDR3 is 14 amino acids long. Germline values: CDR1 LNHDA, CDR2 SQIVND (reference sequence). V lost 3 bases and J 2 bases, leaving 11 bases between the germline ends. The CDR3: CASSIWSLPYEQYF. CDR3 in DNA: TGTGCCAGTAGTATTTGGTCTCTCCCCTACGAGCAGTACTTC.

The chain is built from TRBV11-2 and TRBJ2-5, with 12 bases matching TRBD2. TRBJ2-7 matches the DNA end more closely, so the J call is doubtful. The CDR3 contains 15 residues. Per germline, CDR1 SGHAT and CDR2 FQNNGV. The CDR3 spells CASSLASGRAYEQYF. The DNA for the CDR3 is TGTGCCAGCAGCTTAGCTAGCGGGAGGGCCTACGAGCAGTACTTC.

The chain couples TRBV9 to TRBJ1-6; D possibly corresponds to TRBD1 (5 bases). The CDR3 totals 14 residues. Trimming stripped 3 bases from V and 8 bases from J, with 12 bases between. The germline gives CDR1 SGDLS, CDR2 YYNGEE. CDR3 bases: TGTGCCAGCAGCGCGGGGAGGGGTGATTCACCCCTCCACTTT. As protein: CASSAGRGDSPLHF.

This sequence joins TRBV5-4 and TRBJ2-7, with 11 bases fitting TRBD2. The germline CDR1 and CDR2 sequences are SGHNT and YYREEE (reference sequence). V gave up 4 bases and J gave up 6 bases; unmatched junction bases: 15. CDR3 length: 17 amino acids. As DNA, the CDR3 is TGTGCCAGCAGCCCCTCCCCGGCTAGCGGGGGGCGCCGCGAGCAGTACTTC. Translation gives CASSPSPASGGRREQYF.

This clone was detected once. V and J are TRBV6-5 and TRBJ2-7; D is possibly TRBD1 (6 bases). Germline loops: CDR1 MNHEY, CDR2 SVGAGI. The CDR3 contains 13 residues. V was shortened by 6 bases and J by 7 bases, with 16 bases between the two germline ends. The CDR3 DNA reads as TGTGCCAGCAGACCAACAGGGTCGTGGGAGCAGTACTTC. Its translation: CASRPTGSWEQYF.